A selection of T cell receptor beta chains follows, all from one sample in a study of T cell changes during pregnancy in multiple sclerosis. Libraries were prepared by immunoSEQ multiplex PCR; TCRdb keeps only in-frame clonotypes and omits some of them. In the table there are approximately 88,000 clones, 94% of which are singletons. The sequencing used peripheral blood, collected in the third trimester of pregnancy. These receptors were taken from a female donor with multiple sclerosis, enrolled in a pregnancy study. Both conserved end residues are part of each CDR3. The D gene is left open where the match is weak. Size tells how often a clone was seen (once, few, many) or the class of an expanded clone, and some rows leave it out.

v_call	clone_size	j_call	d_call	cdr3_aa	cdr3_nt
TRBV5-1	.	TRBJ1-4	.	CASSSTGLSNEKLFF	TGCGCCAGCAGCTCAACAGGGCTCTCTAATGAAAAACTGTTTTTT
TRBV7-2	.	TRBJ2-7	.	CASSRPGGITYEQYF	TGTGCCAGCAGCCGTCCAGGGGGGATTACCTACGAGCAGTACTTC
TRBV19	.	TRBJ2-6	.	CASNAQGSGANVLTF	TGTGCCAGTAACGCACAGGGATCTGGGGCCAACGTCCTGACTTTC
TRBV28	.	TRBJ2-1	.	CASSFMSSYNEQFF	TGTGCCAGCAGTTTCATGAGCTCCTACAATGAGCAGTTCTTC
TRBV5-6	.	TRBJ1-5	.	CASSLGGRTYSNQPQHF	TGTGCCAGCAGCTTGGGAGGTCGGACTTATAGCAATCAGCCCCAGCATTTT
TRBV7-9	.	TRBJ2-3	TRBD2	CASSYGLAASTDTQYF	TGTGCCAGCAGCTACGGACTAGCGGCTAGCACAGATACGCAGTATTTT
TRBV19	.	TRBJ1-1	TRBD1	CASSITGQVNTEAFF	TGTGCCAGTAGTATAACGGGACAGGTGAACACTGAAGCTTTCTTT
TRBV5-6	once	TRBJ2-3	.	CASSLVQGSTDTQYF	TGTGCCAGCAGCTTGGTGCAGGGGAGCACAGATACGCAGTATTTT
TRBV5-4	.	TRBJ2-1	.	CASSYPPPGITSGEQFF	TGTGCCAGCAGCTACCCGCCTCCGGGGATAACTTCCGGTGAGCAGTTCTTC
TRBV2	once	TRBJ2-7	.	CASRWAGSSYEQYF	TGTGCCAGCAGATGGGCGGGGAGCTCCTACGAGCAGTACTTC
TRBV7-3	.	TRBJ2-3	.	CASSLTGPTDTQYF	TGTGCCAGCAGCTTAACGGGGCCCACAGATACGCAGTATTTT
TRBV9	.	TRBJ2-1	.	CASSVSLNNEQFF	TGTGCCAGCAGCGTGAGTCTTAACAATGAGCAGTTCTTC
TRBV5-1	.	TRBJ1-1	TRBD1	CASSFDRAGEAFF	TGCGCCAGCAGCTTCGACAGGGCCGGTGAAGCTTTCTTT
TRBV6-5	.	TRBJ2-1	.	CASSSTGYNEQFF	TGTGCCAGCAGTTCAACAGGGTACAATGAGCAGTTCTTC
TRBV28	.	TRBJ1-1	.	CASSLSRGTMNTEAFF	TGTGCCAGCAGTTTGTCTAGGGGAACGATGAACACTGAAGCTTTCTTT
TRBV5-4	.	TRBJ2-5	TRBD2	CASSHGTSGRTQETQYF	TGTGCCAGCAGTCACGGGACTAGCGGGAGAACGCAAGAGACCCAGTACTTC
TRBV19	.	TRBJ1-2	.	CASSIEGQNPNYGYTF	TGTGCCAGTAGTATAGAGGGGCAGAATCCTAACTATGGCTACACCTTC
TRBV15	.	TRBJ2-7	TRBD1	CATSLRTGTYEQYF	TGTGCCACCAGCTTGCGGACAGGTACCTACGAGCAGTACTTC
TRBV7-9	once	TRBJ2-1	.	CASRLSSGNEQFF	TGTGCCAGCCGACTAAGTAGCGGCAATGAGCAGTTCTTC
TRBV28	.	TRBJ1-2	.	CAIRGGAFYGYTF	TGCGCGATCCGCGGGGGGGCTTTCTATGGCTACACCTTC
TRBV5-4	.	TRBJ1-2	TRBD1	CASSLTGPYGYTF	TGTGCCAGCAGCCTGACAGGGCCCTATGGCTACACCTTC
TRBV5-4	.	TRBJ2-6	.	CASSVTMTGQRANVLTF	TGTGCCAGCAGCGTAACTATGACAGGCCAGAGGGCCAACGTCCTGACTTTC
TRBV7-9	.	TRBJ1-3	.	CASSSFDTIYF	TGTGCCAGCAGCTCCTTTGACACCATATATTTT
TRBV27	.	TRBJ2-6	.	CAFPGAGANVLTF	TGTGCCTTTCCAGGGGCTGGGGCCAACGTCCTGACTTTC
TRBV5-1	.	TRBJ2-3	TRBD2	CASRRAGAADTQYF	TGCGCCAGCAGGAGGGCGGGAGCAGCAGATACGCAGTATTTT
TRBV5-1	.	TRBJ2-7	TRBD2	CASSGLAGYEQYF	TGCGCCAGCAGCGGACTAGCGGGCTACGAGCAGTACTTC
TRBV19	.	TRBJ2-7	TRBD2	CASSTPGLAGREQYF	TGTGCCAGTAGCACCCCGGGACTAGCGGGACGGGAGCAGTACTTC
TRBV6-1	.	TRBJ1-3	TRBD1	CASSATWTGSNTIYF	TGTGCCAGCAGTGCCACGTGGACAGGGAGTAACACCATATATTTT
TRBV11-1	.	TRBJ2-1	TRBD2	CASSLVAGGGTNEQFF	TGTGCCAGCAGCTTAGTAGCGGGAGGGGGTACCAATGAGCAGTTCTTC
TRBV5-8	once	TRBJ2-6	TRBD1	CASSSQGASGANVLTF	TGTGCCAGCAGCTCTCAGGGGGCCTCTGGGGCCAACGTCCTGACTTTC
TRBV6-5	.	TRBJ2-1	TRBD2	CASSTSGRGGEQFF	TGTGCCAGCTCCACTAGCGGGAGGGGTGGTGAGCAGTTCTTC
TRBV28	once	TRBJ2-3	.	CASTPSRRWDTQYF	TGTGCCAGCACCCCAAGCCGGAGATGGGATACGCAGTATTTT
TRBV28	.	TRBJ1-1	.	CASSFLAGRTEAFF	.
TRBV15	.	TRBJ1-5	.	CATSRVELNQPQHF	TGTGCCACCAGCAGAGTAGAGTTAAATCAGCCCCAGCATTTT
TRBV5-4	.	TRBJ2-7	TRBD2	CASSLAGVYEQYF	TGTGCCAGCAGCTTAGCGGGAGTTTACGAGCAGTACTTC
TRBV4-1	.	TRBJ2-1	TRBD2	CASSPRLAGGNEQFF	TGCGCCAGCAGCCCCAGACTAGCGGGAGGGAATGAGCAGTTCTTC
TRBV11-2	.	TRBJ2-7	TRBD1	CASSLRGQGSPYEQYF	TGTGCCAGCAGCTTAAGAGGACAGGGTAGCCCCTACGAGCAGTACTTC
TRBV28	.	TRBJ1-4	.	CASSPTTGFNEKLFF	TGTGCCAGCAGTCCGACGACAGGTTTTAATGAAAAACTGTTTTTT
TRBV7-2	.	TRBJ1-5	.	CASSLRWGGNQPQHF	TGTGCCAGCAGCTTACGGTGGGGCGGCAATCAGCCCCAGCATTTT
TRBV5-1	.	TRBJ2-7	.	CASSLSGPAYEQYF	TGCGCCAGCAGCTTAAGCGGGCCTGCCTACGAGCAGTACTTC
TRBV4-1	.	TRBJ2-3	.	CASSQVLLPGGTDTQYF	TGCGCCAGCAGCCAAGTCCTACTTCCTGGAGGCACAGATACGCAGTATTTT
TRBV30	.	TRBJ2-5	TRBD1	CAWSLSPGGSQYF	TGTGCCTGGAGTCTCAGCCCAGGGGGTTCACAGTACTTC
TRBV9	.	TRBJ2-1	TRBD2	CASSVTSGLAGISSYNEQFF	TGTGCCAGCAGCGTAACCTCGGGACTAGCGGGGATCAGCTCCTACAATGAGCAGTTCTTC
TRBV6-1	.	TRBJ2-5	.	CASSGGLVRETQYF	TGTGCCAGCAGTGGGGGGCTGGTCCGGGAGACCCAGTACTTC
TRBV15	.	TRBJ2-3	TRBD2	CATSRTPGTSGDTQYF	TGTGCCACCAGCAGAACCCCCGGGACTAGCGGGGATACGCAGTATTTT
TRBV27	.	TRBJ2-7	.	CASSLLINGGSYEQYF	TGTGCCAGCAGTTTACTTATTAATGGAGGCTCCTACGAGCAGTACTTC
TRBV11-2	.	TRBJ2-7	TRBD2	CASSLDGRAGEQYF	TGTGCCAGCAGCTTAGATGGGAGGGCCGGCGAGCAGTACTTC
TRBV29-1	.	TRBJ2-1	.	CSVGDISSYNEQFF	TGCAGCGTTGGGGACATTAGCTCCTACAATGAGCAGTTCTTC
TRBV14	.	TRBJ2-7	TRBD2	CASSASGLPYEQYF	TGTGCCAGTTCAGCTTCGGGACTACCGTACGAGCAGTACTTC
TRBV5-1	.	TRBJ2-2	.	CASNRELSFGELFF	TGCGCCAGCAACCGGGAGTTAAGTTTCGGGGAGCTGTTTTTT
TRBV5-8	.	TRBJ2-7	.	CASSRSGEQYF	TGTGCCAGCAGCCGCTCGGGCGAGCAGTACTTC
TRBV5-1	.	TRBJ2-3	TRBD1	CASSPPGGRPPSQYF	TGCGCCAGCAGCCCCCCAGGGGGCCGCCCTCCCTCGCAGTATTTT
TRBV5-1	once	TRBJ1-1	.	CASSLGGQNTEAFF	TGCGCCAGCAGCTTGGGCGGACAGAACACTGAAGCTTTCTTT
TRBV19	once	TRBJ2-3	TRBD2	CASSSPGLATDTQYF	TGTGCCAGTAGTTCACCGGGACTAGCGACAGATACGCAGTATTTT
TRBV29-1	few	TRBJ1-5	TRBD1	CSARQGASNQPQHF	TGCAGCGCAAGACAGGGGGCTAGCAATCAGCCCCAGCATTTT
TRBV6-1	.	TRBJ2-1	.	CASSERKGVQFF	TGTGCCAGCAGTGAAAGAAAAGGGGTGCAGTTCTTC
TRBV5-4	.	TRBJ2-1	.	CASSLVTDSYNEQFF	TGTGCCAGCAGCTTGGTGACAGACTCCTACAATGAGCAGTTCTTC